The T cell receptor (beta chain) described here comes from a study of cytomegalovirus exposure and HLA in healthy donors. This CDR3 has 15 residues. V shed 8 bases, J shed 3 bases, and the junction held 9 bases outside the gene matches. Germline CDR1 is SGHNT and CDR2 is YYREEE (reference sequence). Primers: 60 Vbeta forward and 13 Jbeta reverse. The protocol was immunoSEQ multiplex PCR, while the TCRdb copy is restricted to in-frame clones and leaves out a portion. The sample holds approximately 120,000 clones, approximately 87% seen once. V gene TRBV5-4 combines with J gene TRBJ2-3, with 10 bases matching TRBD2. The sequence was collected from a man aged 18 to 30 in good health and CMV-seropositive. Input material: PBMCs. CDR3 sequence (DNA): TGTGCCAGTAGCCGAACTAGCGGGGAAACAGATACGCAGTATTTT. This translates into CASSRTSGETDTQYF.